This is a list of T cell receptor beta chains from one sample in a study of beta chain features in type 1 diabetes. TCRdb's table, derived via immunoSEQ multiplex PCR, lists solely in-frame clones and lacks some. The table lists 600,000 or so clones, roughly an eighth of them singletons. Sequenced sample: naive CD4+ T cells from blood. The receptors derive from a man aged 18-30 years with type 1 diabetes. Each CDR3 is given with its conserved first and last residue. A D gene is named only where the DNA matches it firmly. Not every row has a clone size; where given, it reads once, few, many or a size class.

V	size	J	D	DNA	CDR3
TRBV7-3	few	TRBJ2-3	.	TGTGCCAGCAGCTTAGGACAAGATTTTAGCACAGATACGCAGTATTTT	CASSLGQDFSTDTQYF
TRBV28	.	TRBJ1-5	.	TGTGCCAGCAGCCCCAATCAGCCCCAGCATTTT	CASSPNQPQHF
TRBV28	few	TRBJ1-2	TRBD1	TGTGCCAGCAAAGCTACAGGGGGTGGAAAAGATAACTATGGCTACACCTTC	CASKATGGGKDNYGYTF
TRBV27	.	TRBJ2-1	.	TGTGCCAGCAGTTTAGAGGGCCGCTATGAGCAGTTCTTC	CASSLEGRYEQFF
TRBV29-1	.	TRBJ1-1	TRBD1	TGCAGCGTTCACGGCCCGACAGGGGGCGTTGAAGCTTTCTTT	CSVHGPTGGVEAFF
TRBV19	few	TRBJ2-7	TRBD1	TGTGCCAGTAGGGGGACAGGGAACTCCTACGAGCAGTACTTC	CASRGTGNSYEQYF
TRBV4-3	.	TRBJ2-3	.	TGCGCCAGCAGCCAAGATACGGGGGGCGAAGATACGCAGTATTTT	CASSQDTGGEDTQYF
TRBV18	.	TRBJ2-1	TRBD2	TGTGCCAGCTCACGCGGGACTAGCGATGATGAGCAGTTCTTC	CASSRGTSDDEQFF
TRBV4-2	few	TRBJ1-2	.	TGTGCCAGCAGCCAAGATACAGTCGACTATGGCTACACCTTC	CASSQDTVDYGYTF
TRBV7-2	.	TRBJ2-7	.	TGTGCCAGCAGCCCCCGGGGTGCTGGGGAGCAGTACTTC	CASSPRGAGEQYF